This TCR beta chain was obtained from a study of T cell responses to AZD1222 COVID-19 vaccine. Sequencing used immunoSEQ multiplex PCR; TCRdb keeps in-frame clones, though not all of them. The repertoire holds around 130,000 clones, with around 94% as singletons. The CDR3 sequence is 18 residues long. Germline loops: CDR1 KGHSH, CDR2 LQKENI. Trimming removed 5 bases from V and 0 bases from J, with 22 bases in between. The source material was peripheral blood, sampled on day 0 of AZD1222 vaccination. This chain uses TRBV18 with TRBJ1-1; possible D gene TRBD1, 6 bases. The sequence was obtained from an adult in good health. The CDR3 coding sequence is TGTGCCAGCTCAAACCTAGGGGGTGGAAACAACATGAACACTGAAGCTTTCTTT. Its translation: CASSNLGGGNNMNTEAFF.